The source of this T cell receptor beta chain is a study of human T cells and chemical hapten exposure. Across the study: The use of 2% DPC on roughly 2 cm by roughly 2 cm of upper inner arm skin constituted sensitization.

Only a few counts were recorded for this clonotype. The germline CDR1 and CDR2 sequences are SGHNT and YYREEE (reference sequence). Trimming left V 4 bases short and J 4 bases short, with 11 bases between. The length of the CDR3 is 14 residues. Single cDNA molecules in the library carried unique molecular identifiers attached during preparation. TCRdb used MiXCR to reprocess the RACE reads, holding one entry per CDR3 protein. The table includes around 85,000 distinct CDR3 sequences, 10% to 15% detected once. The time point: patch test 3, about 24 weeks after DPC sensitization. Treatment in this sample: therapeutic diphenylcyclopropenone sensitization with weekly scalp DPC. Those who donated were patients with alopecia, 18 to 70 years of age, and suitable for DPC.

The origin of this receptor is a woman aged 45 to 65 with alopecia areata. Some clones in this sample may be carry-over from other donors' samples. Sequencing was performed on whole blood, taken in connection with sensitization to the hapten diphenylcyclopropenone (DPC). This chain connects TRBV5-4 to TRBJ2-2, with D unclear. CDR3 in DNA: TGTGCCAGCAGCCTCGGGCAGCCCACCGGGGAGCTGTTTTTT. Its translation: CASSLGQPTGELFF.